The T cell receptor beta chain under discussion was sequenced for a study of tumor-infiltrating lymphocytes in oesophageal squamous cell carcinoma. A word on this clonotype: No conserved phenylalanine or tryptophan is present at the end of the CDR3, so a read error is the likely explanation. Because the CDR3's place on the DNA is in doubt, the DNA is left out and the CDR3 is given as listed by TCRdb.

Germline-derived CDR1 and CDR2 are SGHTA and FQGTGA. The CDR3 is 15 residues long, counting both termini. TCRdb re-derived calls from the PCR reads in MiXCR, one entry per CDR3 protein. The sample yields about 19,000 distinct CDR3 sequences, 40% to 50% seen once. Sequenced sample: esophageal tumor tissue. The chain is built from TRBV7-3 and TRBJ2-5; the DNA was not compared with TRBD2, the D call given in the table. The receptor comes from a male donor with esophageal squamous cell carcinoma. The CDR3 is CASSLAGSYGYTFGS.